This TCR beta chain was captured by sequencing in a study of T-cell reconstitution after alpha-beta-depleted transplantation in children. This clonotype came up many times. Its antigen is not known. Whole-study results and caveats: The origin of high day-60 TCRbeta diversity in some patients lay in surviving recipient T cells and thymic progenitors. Approximately two months post-transplant, alpha-beta T cells reportedly originated from several hundred expanded graft clones. T-cell counts and diversity were attributed mostly to newly produced T cells one year after transplant.

Preparation of the TCRbeta library used unique molecular identifiers. TCRdb independently ran MiXCR on the PCR reads; one entry per CDR3 protein. The data show some 550,000 distinct CDR3 sequences, with roughly 24% seen just once and about 14% held by the top ten. The input for sequencing was PBMCs, mostly from graft donor cells, taken 360 days after TCRalphabeta/CD19-depleted stem cell transplant. This receptor was taken from a boy younger than two who had a stem cell transplant for acute myeloid leukemia, so the T cells may come from the graft donor.

CDR3 coding DNA: TGTGCCAGCAGCGTGGGGAGCACAGATACGCAGTATTTT. This codes for CASSVGSTDTQYF. V gene TRBV9 combines with J gene TRBJ2-3; D gene uncertain. The V end was cut by 2 bases, the J end by 0 bases, with 4 bases between. Germline values: CDR1 SGDLS, CDR2 YYNGEE. This CDR3 comprises 13 residues. Complete variable domain (other parts from reference TRBV9 and TRBJ2-3): DSGVTQTPKHLITATGQRVTLRCSPRSGDLSVYWYQQSLDQGLQFLIQYYNGEERAKGNILERFSAQQFPDLHSELNLSSLELGDSALYFCASSVGSTDTQYFGPGTRLTVL.